This record concerns one T cell receptor (beta chain) sequence. Its target is not known. The CDR3 covers 13 residues. The germline V gene has CDR1 SGHRS and CDR2 YFSETQ. V was clipped by 2 bases and J by 4 bases, with 9 bases between them. This sample was taken from a study of blood T cells in healthy people across ages. Points from the study as a whole: Measured against age, TCR beta diversity per million T cells decreased in a roughly linear manner.

Then a second PCR, running about 6 to 12 cycles, was carried out with a sample-barcoded 5' primer and a J-beta primer mix. TCRdb fed the 5' RACE reads into MiXCR, producing one record per CDR3 protein. The sample shows about 1,800,000 distinct CDR3 sequences, roughly 28% of them seen only once. The chain links TRBV5-1 to TRBJ1-2; D not resolved. The sample comprised blood. The origin of this receptor is a woman in her 30s in good health. CDR3 DNA sequence: TGCGCCAGCAGCTTACCCCCGCTCTATGGCTACACCTTC. Its protein product is CASSLPPLYGYTF.